This T cell receptor (beta chain) was captured by sequencing in a study of cytomegalovirus exposure and HLA in healthy donors. Donors likely had unrecorded immune exposures despite being nominally healthy when sampled. 60 Vbeta and 13 Jbeta primers were used in PCR. Generated by immunoSEQ multiplex PCR, the TCRdb table keeps only in-frame clones and is missing some. The data show 90,000 to 140,000 clones, with 60% to 80% seen just once and 8.6% held by the top ten. The clonotype comes from a middle-aged woman in good health and CMV-seropositive. The sample consisted of PBMCs.

DNA for the CDR3: TGTGCCAGCAGTCCCCAAAGACTAGCGGGGGGGGGCACAGATACGCAGTATTTT. Residues: CASSPQRLAGGGTDTQYF. The rearrangement links TRBV27 to TRBJ2-3, with TRBD2 matching over 14 bases. Germline trimming cut 5 bases from V and 1 base from J; bases unmatched to any gene: 8. CDR3 length: 18 amino acids. Per the germline V gene, CDR1 is MNHEY and CDR2 is SMNVEV (reference sequence).